Below are 24 T cell receptor beta chains sequenced from a single sample in a study of monozygotic twins with inflammatory bowel disease. Reprocessing the 5' RACE reads, TCRdb reports a single entry for every CDR3 protein and omits DNA. In total, the table holds over 350,000 distinct CDR3 sequences. Sequenced input: blood. The receptors come from a human donor with ulcerative colitis or Crohn's disease, or a healthy co-twin of an affected twin (not recorded which).

This chain joins TRBV5-1 and TRBJ1-1; the TRBD1 assignment by TCRdb is unverifiable without DNA. Germline values: CDR1 SGHRS, CDR2 YFSETQ. The CDR3 is 14 amino acids. The CDR3 reads CASSPGRLGTEAFF.

The chain joins TRBV6-5 to TRBJ2-5. The CDR3 has 16 amino acids. CDR1 MNHEY and CDR2 SVGAGI come from the germline V gene. CDR3 sequence: CASSYSIRVAVEAQYF.

The rearrangement links TRBV5-1 to TRBJ2-1; TCRdb proposes TRBD2, but this gene call is untestable without DNA. The CDR3 covers 16 residues. Germline V CDR1 and CDR2: SGHRS, YFSETQ. CDR3 residues: CASSFEVAGGPNEQFF.

The chain combines TRBV18 with TRBJ2-4; the TCRdb D gene call, TRBD2, has no DNA to confirm it. CDR3 size: 18 residues. Germline-derived CDR1 and CDR2 are KGHSH and LQKENI. CDR3 region: CASSPSGLAGAGGNIQYF.

This chain links TRBV3-1 with TRBJ1-5. This CDR3 is 18 amino acids long. Germline CDR1 reads LGHDT; CDR2 reads YNNKEL (reference sequence). CDR3 residues: CASSPEPAGKVGNQPQHF.

The chain recombines TRBV5-6 with TRBJ1-2; the TRBD1 assignment by TCRdb is unverifiable without DNA. The germline V gene has CDR1 SGHDT and CDR2 YYEEEE. This CDR3 region has 15 residues. CDR3 sequence reads: CASSFGRQGYYGYTF.

V and J are TRBV20-1 and TRBJ2-7; TCRdb lists TRBD1, though no DNA is available to test this call. Germline-derived CDR1 and CDR2 are DFQATT and SNEGSKA (reference sequence). This CDR3 has 12 amino acids. The CDR3: CSADDRGLEQYF.

J is TRBJ1-1 and V is TRBV28. This CDR3 is 12 amino acids long. The germline V gene has CDR1 MDHEN and CDR2 SYDVKM. CDR3 amino acids: CASNTIYIEAFF.

The rearrangement uses TRBV5-4 and TRBJ1-5. The germline V gene has CDR1 SGHNT and CDR2 YYREEE (reference sequence). The CDR3 sequence is 13 residues long. The CDR3 loop reads CASSMDRDQPQHF.

The chain couples TRBV11-2 to TRBJ2-6; TCRdb lists TRBD1, though no DNA is available to test this call. Germline V CDR1 and CDR2: SGHAT, FQNNGV. The CDR3 contains 17 residues. This CDR3 reads CASGETGGSSGANVLTF.

The chain is built from TRBV6-1 and TRBJ1-4. Germline assignment: CDR1 MNHNS and CDR2 SASEGT. This CDR3 contains 15 residues. CDR3 in amino acids: CASSPQGRKTEKLFF.

V usage is TRBV4-2 and J usage is TRBJ2-7; no DNA is available, so the TRBD1 call from TCRdb remains unchecked. Germline V gene lookup returns CDR1 LGHNA and CDR2 YNFKEQ. The CDR3 totals 16 residues. The CDR3 loop reads CASSQVAGALVYEQYF.

The CDR3 protein is CASSGTGGITEAFF. The chain is built from TRBV7-2 and TRBJ1-1; TCRdb proposes TRBD1, but this gene call is untestable without DNA. The CDR3 is made up of 14 amino acids. Germline lookup yields CDR1 SGHTA and CDR2 FQGNSA.

The rearrangement links TRBV7-2 to TRBJ2-3; TCRdb indicates TRBD2, and absent DNA this call remains unverified. The germline gives CDR1 SGHTA, CDR2 FQGNSA. The CDR3 extends over 15 amino acids. CDR3 sequence reads: CATDLAGVSTDTQYF.

The genes are TRBV5-1 and TRBJ2-4; without DNA, the TCRdb call of TRBD2 cannot be checked. Germline V gives CDR1 SGHRS, CDR2 YFSETQ. This CDR3 has 15 residues. CDR3 region: CASSLRTRLLNIQYF.

The gene calls are TRBV20-1 and TRBJ1-1; the TRBD1 assignment by TCRdb is unverifiable without DNA. The germline V gene encodes CDR1 DFQATT and CDR2 SNEGSKA (reference sequence). The CDR3 sequence is 13 residues long. CDR3 loop: CSARYRGVTEAFF.

V usage is TRBV14 and J usage is TRBJ2-7; TCRdb outputs TRBD1, but without DNA this stays unchecked. This CDR3 is built from 15 residues. In germline, CDR1 is SGHDN, CDR2 FVKESK. The CDR3 loop is CASSHPRTGGYEQYF. The full variable domain, completed using reference TRBV14 and TRBJ2-7, is EAGVTQFPSHSVIEKGQTVTLRCDPISGHDNLYWYRRVMGKEIKFLLHFVKESKQDESGMPNNRFLAERTGGTYSTLKVQPAELEDSGVYFCASSHPRTGGYEQYFGPGTRLTVT.

The rearrangement uses TRBV7-2 and TRBJ2-6. The CDR3 has 17 residues. The V gene's germline CDR1 is SGHTA and CDR2 FQGNSA. The CDR3 region is CASSFPPPRSGANVLTF.

The chain employs TRBV7-8 and TRBJ1-1. This CDR3 is 15 amino acids long. Germline V gives CDR1 SGHVS, CDR2 FQNEAQ. This chain's CDR3 is CASSSWEGSNTEAFF.

The rearrangement uses TRBV12-3 or TRBV12-4 and TRBJ2-4; TCRdb's D call, TRBD1, is unchecked because there is no DNA. The CDR3 extends over 16 amino acids. The chain's CDR3 is CASRANRDITKNIQYF.

J is TRBJ2-5 and V is TRBV27; TCRdb indicates TRBD1, and absent DNA this call remains unverified. Germline values: CDR1 MNHEY, CDR2 SMNVEV (reference sequence). The CDR3 contains 14 residues. The CDR3 loop reads CASSSDRGGKTQYF.

V and J are TRBV20-1 and TRBJ2-1; the D call of TRBD2 rests on TCRdb alone, since no DNA is present to check it. This CDR3 is built from 14 residues. Germline lookup yields CDR1 DFQATT and CDR2 SNEGSKA (reference sequence). CDR3 sequence: CSAKRVAGYNEQFF.

J is TRBJ2-1 and V is TRBV11-2; the D gene TCRdb calls, TRBD2, cannot be checked with no DNA. The CDR3 length is 15 residues. Germline V gene data show CDR1 as SGHAT and CDR2 as FQNNGV. The CDR3: CASSVTSGRLSEQFF.

CDR3: CASTYKRGQGREQYF. The chain uses TRBV6-1 and TRBJ2-7; TCRdb picks TRBD1, but there is no DNA to check that call. Germline V gives CDR1 MNHNS, CDR2 SASEGT. This CDR3 comprises 15 residues.